This TCR beta chain came from a study of T cell responses to AZD1222 COVID-19 vaccine. The data were produced by immunoSEQ multiplex PCR, yet TCRdb's version contains in-frame clones alone and is incomplete. The table lists tens of thousands of clones, around 90% of them singletons, with roughly 3% in the top ten. Study-wide points: Clonal diversity was possibly underestimated, and the donors were mostly white British, with more females. Baseline seropositivity characterized only 5 or 6 AZD1222 recipients.

Comment on this clone: What it binds is not known.

The sample here was peripheral blood, taken 28 days after the second AZD1222 dose. This TCR was sampled from an adult who received the AZD1222 COVID-19 vaccine.

Here the CDR3 DNA reads TGTGCCAGCTCTAGCGGGGGGGCCGTGGAGACCCAGTACTTC. Translation gives CASSSGGAVETQYF. J is TRBJ2-5 and V is TRBV6-5; 12 bases are shared with TRBD2. This CDR3 is 14 amino acids long. Germline assignment: CDR1 MNHEY and CDR2 SVGAGI. V gave up 8 bases and J gave up 5 bases; unmatched junction bases: 6.